Detailed here is one TCR beta chain. This clonotype was found many times. This clone's antigen is unknown. Base qualities are not recorded, but no much larger clone differs from it by a single base. For repertoire sequencing, TCR beta CDR3 regions were amplified from RNA transcripts. A first-round RT-PCR used HTBI primers with the Qiagen OneStep RT-PCR kit, followed by a second-round multiplex PCR, size selection and purification. Sequencing of the libraries was carried out on an Illumina HiSeq2000 in paired-end mode with 100 bp reads. As for the authors' bioinformatics: SOAPnuke was used to process the reads, throwing out any read that had adapters, had uncalled bases, had a mean Phred below 15, or lacked an exact constant-primer or identifier match. COPE v1.2.5 was used to merge the high-quality paired reads. Each unique nucleotide sequence was defined as a clonotype, and clonotypes were aligned to IMGT TRB V, D and J references with MiTCR v1.1. Analysis was restricted to V-J combinations with a frequency above 0.0001, which covered 98% to 99.2% of repertoires. For each V-J combination, a TCR clonal expansion and chaos score was defined as F50 clonal expansion divided by the chaos observed in the TCRdist matrix. Features were reduced by Welch's t-statistics and random forest to some 13 V-J combinations, which fed a naive Bayes classifier. Thyroid-blood repertoire similarity was quantified with the Morisita-Horn index. TCRdb trimmed public reads at Q25 via fastp, called clones via MiXCR and kept in-frame beta chains. CDR3 protein sequences are deduplicated, and each keeps its most common genes and DNA. TCRdb, not the original authors, processed these V and J calls. The sample data list about 1.2 million distinct CDR3 sequences, and 35% to 40% of these were observed just once. The ten largest account for around 10% of the sample.

The sample comes from a study of Graves' ophthalmopathy and Graves' hyperthyroidism (dated by TCRdb to 2016 to 2018). Study-level background: Stable hyperthyroidism was defined as no progression to ophthalmopathy within 18 months of follow-up. A discovery set of 100 patients (roughly 43 ophthalmopathy, 57 stable hyperthyroidism) was enrolled to explore V-J signatures distinguishing ophthalmopathy from hyperthyroidism. Following sampling, methimazole starting at 30 mg daily was administered to hyperthyroidism patients, and high-dose intravenous methylprednisolone was administered to ophthalmopathy patients. In over 5 hyperthyroidism patients, the T-cell repertoires found in thyroid tissue were compared with those found in blood. The study used signatures of the TCR beta repertoire to tell Graves' ophthalmopathy apart from Graves' hyperthyroidism and to predict which patients would progress to ophthalmopathy. For independent validation, a separate cohort was made up of 18 hyperthyroidism patients plus 17 patients who later progressed from hyperthyroidism to ophthalmopathy. In total, some 130 blood samples were TCR-sequenced: fewer than 50 ophthalmopathy, under 85 hyperthyroidism and some 17 hyperthyroidism-to-ophthalmopathy patients. Results and caveats for the whole study, not just this receptor: In validation, the model predicted ophthalmopathy progression with nearly 71% sensitivity and about 73% specificity; 12 predicted patients were CT-confirmed with GO in a median of 6.5 months. Among expanded thyroid clonotypes with frequency above 0.001, most also showed up in blood, which suggests that blood repertoires may reflect the thyroid immune response. In cross-validation, the 13-signature model distinguished ophthalmopathy from stable hyperthyroidism with approximately 85% sensitivity and 81.08% specificity, and in the test set the corresponding values were roughly 80% and 76%. Sample size was not statistically predetermined, and group allocation was not concealed from the investigators.

The hyperthyroidism patients were 18 to 65 years old and newly diagnosed, with a disease duration of less than 2 months. Patients were excluded if they had other autoimmune diseases, uncontrolled infections, pregnancy or lactation. Diagnosis was based on clinical symptoms, serum thyroxine, TRAb, thyroid ultrasound and orbital computed tomography. Total RNA was extracted using Trizol reagent, and RNA quality was checked on an Agilent 2100 Bioanalyzer. The germline V gene provides CDR1 SGDLS and CDR2 YYNGEE. The CDR3 starts with the cysteine, ends with the phenylalanine, and has 15 residues. The only DNA kept is the CDR3, 45 bases in frame from the first base. The junction carries 16 bases between V and J, which are trimmed by 4 bases and 3 bases respectively.

This TCR came from an adult man with Graves' hyperthyroidism. Rearrangement joined TRBV9 to TRBJ1-2; the D region possibly corresponds to TRBD1 (6 bases align). Material: peripheral blood or thyroid tissue (not recorded which). Here the CDR3 is given as CASSSPRGRDYGYTF. The nucleotides are TGTGCCAGCAGCTCCCCCAGGGGACGGGACTATGGCTACACCTTC.